This T cell receptor beta chain emerged from a study of cytomegalovirus exposure and HLA in healthy donors. For the study at large: An early release of data contained about 85 million unique TCRs, which came from HLA-typed donors. Whole-study findings and limits: Later analysis identified a missense DCLRE1C variant that was linked to TCR beta V- and J-gene trimming.

The length of the CDR3 is 16 residues. Germline assignment: CDR1 SGHVS and CDR2 FQNEAQ. Trimming took 5 bases from V and 6 from J; bases not matched to a gene: 9. A word on this clone: What it binds is unknown.

PCR was performed using 60 Vbeta and 13 Jbeta primers. Sequencing used immunoSEQ multiplex PCR; TCRdb keeps in-frame clones, though not all of them. The repertoire consists of under 100,000 clones, with 63% occurring once and the leading ten covering around 16%. The receptor comes from a middle-aged woman in good health and CMV-seropositive. The specimen was PBMCs. V is TRBV7-8 and J is TRBJ2-5, with 13 bases aligning to TRBD2. CDR3 sequence (DNA): TGTGCCAGCAGCCTTTGGGGACTAGCGGGATGGAAGACCCAGTACTTC. Its translation is CASSLWGLAGWKTQYF.